Here is one TCR beta chain with its context. These data belong to a study of blood T cell repertoires in COVID-19. Study at large: Donors in the United States, Italy and Spain gave samples during acute or convalescent COVID-19. PBMCs, B-cell-depleted T cells, or T cells provided the cDNA or gDNA that made up the material.

Per the authors' pipeline: Reference gene primer amplification in the assay estimated nucleated cell counts. The assay was immunoSEQ multiplex PCR, and TCRdb's table has in-frame clones only and misses some. D and trimming come from the DNA, and the V and J calls and clone size come from that table. The sample shows 180,000 or so clones, 85% to 90% of them seen only once. Per germline, CDR1 SGDLS and CDR2 YYNGEE. Trimming at V came to 2 bases and at J to 9 bases, leaving 6 bases not matched to a gene. The CDR3 totals 14 residues. Seattle's cohort entered during active infection and was followed longitudinally.

This chain uses TRBV9 with TRBJ2-1, with TRBD1 matching over 9 bases. The sequence was obtained from a person aged 65-85 years with COVID-19, enrolled during active disease. Sequenced sample: peripheral blood. DNA of the CDR3: TGTGCCAGCAGCGTCTGGACAGGGGAGGGTGAGCAGTTCTTC. Its protein product is CASSVWTGEGEQFF.